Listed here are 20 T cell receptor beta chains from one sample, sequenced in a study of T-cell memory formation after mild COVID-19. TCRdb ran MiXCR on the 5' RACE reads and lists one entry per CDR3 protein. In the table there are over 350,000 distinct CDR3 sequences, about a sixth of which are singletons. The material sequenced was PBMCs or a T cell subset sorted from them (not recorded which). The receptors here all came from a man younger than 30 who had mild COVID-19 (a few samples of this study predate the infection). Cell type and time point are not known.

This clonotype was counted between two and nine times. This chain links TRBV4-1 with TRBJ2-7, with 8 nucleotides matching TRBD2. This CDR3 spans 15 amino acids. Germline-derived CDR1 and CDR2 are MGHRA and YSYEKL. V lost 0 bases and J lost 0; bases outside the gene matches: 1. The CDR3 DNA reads TGCGCCAGCAGCCAAGACCTAGCGGGCTCCTACGAGCAGTACGTC. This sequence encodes CASSQDLAGSYEQYV.

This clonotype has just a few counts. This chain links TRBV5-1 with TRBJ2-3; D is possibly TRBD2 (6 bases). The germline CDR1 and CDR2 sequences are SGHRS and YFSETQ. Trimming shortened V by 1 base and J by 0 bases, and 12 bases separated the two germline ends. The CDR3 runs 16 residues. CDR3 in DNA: TGCGCCAGCAGCTTGTCGTTTAGCGGAAGCACAGATACGCAGTATTTT. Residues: CASSLSFSGSTDTQYF.

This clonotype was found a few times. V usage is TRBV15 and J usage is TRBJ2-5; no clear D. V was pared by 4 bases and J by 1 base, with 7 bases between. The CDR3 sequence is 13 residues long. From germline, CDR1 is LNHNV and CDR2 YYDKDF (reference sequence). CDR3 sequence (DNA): TGTGCCACCAGCAAGGCTATCCAAGAGACCCAGTACTTC. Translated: CATSKAIQETQYF.

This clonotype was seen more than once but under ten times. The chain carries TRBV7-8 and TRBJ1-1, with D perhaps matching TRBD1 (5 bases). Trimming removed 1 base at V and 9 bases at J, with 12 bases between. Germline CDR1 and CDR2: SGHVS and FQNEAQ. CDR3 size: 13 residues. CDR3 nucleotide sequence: TGTGCCAGCAGCTTAGGTCAGGGATCGAAAGCTTTCTTT. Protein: CASSLGQGSKAFF.

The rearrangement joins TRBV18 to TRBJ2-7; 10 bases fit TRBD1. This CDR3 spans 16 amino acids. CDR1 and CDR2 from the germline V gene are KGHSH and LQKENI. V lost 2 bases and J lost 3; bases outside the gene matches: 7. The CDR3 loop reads CASSPSGTGVLYEQYF. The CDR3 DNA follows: TGTGCCAGCTCACCATCCGGGACAGGGGTCCTCTACGAGCAGTACTTC.

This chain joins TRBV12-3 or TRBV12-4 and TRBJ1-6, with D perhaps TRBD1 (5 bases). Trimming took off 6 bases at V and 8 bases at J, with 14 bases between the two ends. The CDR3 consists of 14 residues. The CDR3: CASRAGRWDSPLHF. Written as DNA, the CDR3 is TGTGCCAGCAGGGCGGGGCGGTGGGATTCACCCCTCCACTTT.

The CDR3, as DNA: TGTGCCACCAGCAGAGTGGAAGCGGGGGTAACAGATACGCAGTATTTT. This encodes CATSRVEAGVTDTQYF. The chain joins TRBV15 to TRBJ2-3; the match to TRBD2 covers 8 bases. Germline V gene data show CDR1 as LNHNV and CDR2 as YYDKDF (reference sequence). This CDR3 has 16 residues. V lost 1 base and J lost 3; bases outside the gene matches: 6. The entire variable domain, with the rest obtained from reference TRBV15 and TRBJ2-3, is as follows: DAMVIQNPRYQVTQFGKPVTLSCSQTLNHNVMYWYQQKSSQAPKLLFHYYDKDFNNEADTPDNFQSRRPNTSFCFLDIRSPGLGDTAMYLCATSRVEAGVTDTQYFGPGTRLTVL.

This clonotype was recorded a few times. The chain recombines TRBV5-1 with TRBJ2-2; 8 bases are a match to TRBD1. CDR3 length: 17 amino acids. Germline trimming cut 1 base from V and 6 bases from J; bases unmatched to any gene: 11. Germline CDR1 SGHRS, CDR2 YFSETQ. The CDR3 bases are TGCGCCAGCAGCTTGTGGGCAGGGGGCGATCGTTCCGGGGAGCTGTTTTTT. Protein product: CASSLWAGGDRSGELFF.

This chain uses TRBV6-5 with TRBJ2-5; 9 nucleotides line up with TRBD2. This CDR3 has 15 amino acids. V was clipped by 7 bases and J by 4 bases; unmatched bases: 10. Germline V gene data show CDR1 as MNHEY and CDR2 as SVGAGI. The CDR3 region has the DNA TGTGCCAGCAACCCCTTTGCGGGGGGGCTAGAGACCCAGTACTTC. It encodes CASNPFAGGLETQYF.

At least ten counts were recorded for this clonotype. The CDR3 DNA sequence: TGTGCCACCAGCAGAGCAGCGGTAGCCCAAGATACGCAGTATTTT. As protein: CATSRAAVAQDTQYF. The J gene is TRBJ2-3, the V gene TRBV15; a possible D gene is TRBD2 (5 bases). Trimming pared 1 base from V and 5 bases from J, leaving 13 bases between. The CDR3 totals 15 residues. Germline V gives CDR1 LNHNV, CDR2 YYDKDF (reference sequence).

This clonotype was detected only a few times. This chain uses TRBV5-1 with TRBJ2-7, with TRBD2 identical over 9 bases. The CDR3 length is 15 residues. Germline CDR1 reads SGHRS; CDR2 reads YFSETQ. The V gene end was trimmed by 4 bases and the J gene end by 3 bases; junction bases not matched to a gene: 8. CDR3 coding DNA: TGCGCCAGCAGCGCCGGACTAGCGACCTTCTACGAGCAGTACTTC. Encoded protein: CASSAGLATFYEQYF.

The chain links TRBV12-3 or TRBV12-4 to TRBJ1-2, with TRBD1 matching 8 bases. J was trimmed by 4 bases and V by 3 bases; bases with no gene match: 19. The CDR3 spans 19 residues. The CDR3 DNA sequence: TGTGCCAGCAGTTTCAGTCCTTCTGCCGACAGGGGACCCCTCTATGGCTACACCTTC. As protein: CASSFSPSADRGPLYGYTF.

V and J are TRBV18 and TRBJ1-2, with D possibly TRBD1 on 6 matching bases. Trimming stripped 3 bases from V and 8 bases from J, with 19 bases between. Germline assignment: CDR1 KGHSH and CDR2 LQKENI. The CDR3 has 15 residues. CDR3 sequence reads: CASSPGRRTGYGYTF. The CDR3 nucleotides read TGTGCCAGCTCACCGGGGCGGCGAACAGGGTACGGCTACACCTTC.

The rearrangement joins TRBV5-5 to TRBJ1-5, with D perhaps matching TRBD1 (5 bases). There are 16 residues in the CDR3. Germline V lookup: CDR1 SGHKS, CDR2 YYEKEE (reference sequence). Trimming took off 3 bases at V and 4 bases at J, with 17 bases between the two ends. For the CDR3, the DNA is TGTGCCAGCAGCTCCGCGTTACGGGGGGGTAATCAGCCCCAGCATTTT. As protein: CASSSALRGGNQPQHF.

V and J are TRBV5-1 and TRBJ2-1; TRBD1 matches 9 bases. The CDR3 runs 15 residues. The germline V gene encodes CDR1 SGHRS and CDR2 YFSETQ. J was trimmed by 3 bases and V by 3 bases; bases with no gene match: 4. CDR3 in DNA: TGCGCCAGCAGCTCGGACAGGGGAAACTACAATGAGCAGTTCTTC. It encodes CASSSDRGNYNEQFF.

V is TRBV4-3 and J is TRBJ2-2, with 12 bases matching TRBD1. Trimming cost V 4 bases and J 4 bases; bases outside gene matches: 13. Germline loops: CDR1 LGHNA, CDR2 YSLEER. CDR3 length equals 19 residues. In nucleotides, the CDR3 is TGCGCCAGCAGCCGGGACAGGGGGCGTTCTGGGCCGGGCACCGGGGAGCTGTTTTTT. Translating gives CASSRDRGRSGPGTGELFF.

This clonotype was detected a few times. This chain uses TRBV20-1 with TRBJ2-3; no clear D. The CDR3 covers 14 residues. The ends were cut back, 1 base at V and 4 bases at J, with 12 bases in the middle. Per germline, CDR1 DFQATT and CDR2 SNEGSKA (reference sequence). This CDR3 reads CSARGYEVADTQYF. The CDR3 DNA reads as TGCAGTGCTAGAGGCTACGAAGTGGCAGATACGCAGTATTTT.

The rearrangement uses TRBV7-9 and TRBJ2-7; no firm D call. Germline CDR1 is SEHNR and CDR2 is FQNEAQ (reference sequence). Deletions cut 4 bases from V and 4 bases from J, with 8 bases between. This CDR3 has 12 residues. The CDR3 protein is CASSSEFYEQYF. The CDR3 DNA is TGTGCCAGCAGCTCAGAGTTTTACGAGCAGTACTTC. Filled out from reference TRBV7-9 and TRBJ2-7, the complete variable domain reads DTGVSQNPRHKITKRGQNVTFRCDPISEHNRLYWYRQTLGQGPEFLTYFQNEAQLEKSRLLSDRFSAERPKGSFSTLEIQRTEQGDSAMYLCASSSEFYEQYFGPGTRLTVT.

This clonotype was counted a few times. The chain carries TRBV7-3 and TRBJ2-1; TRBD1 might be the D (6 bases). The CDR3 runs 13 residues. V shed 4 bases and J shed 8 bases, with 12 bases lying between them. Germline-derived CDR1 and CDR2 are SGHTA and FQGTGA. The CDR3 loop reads CASSYTGFDEQFF. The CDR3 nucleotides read TGTGCCAGCAGCTACACAGGGTTCGATGAGCAGTTCTTC.

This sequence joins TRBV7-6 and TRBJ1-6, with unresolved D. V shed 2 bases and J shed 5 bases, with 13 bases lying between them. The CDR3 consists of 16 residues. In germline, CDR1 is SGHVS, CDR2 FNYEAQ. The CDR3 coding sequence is TGTGCCAGCAGCTTACAGCCTCCTGGTAATAATTCACCCCTCCACTTT. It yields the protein CASSLQPPGNNSPLHF. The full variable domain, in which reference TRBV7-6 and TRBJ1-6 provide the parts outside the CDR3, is GAGVSQSPRYKVTKRGQDVALRCDPISGHVSLYWYRQALGQGPEFLTYFNYEAQQDKSGLPNDRFSAERPEGSISTLTIQRTEQRDSAMYRCASSLQPPGNNSPLHFGNGTRLTVT.